This T cell receptor beta chain appears in the sequencing data of a study of blood T cell repertoires in COVID-19. The authors' processing: Counts of nucleated cells, estimated from reference gene primer amplification, were obtained. Some clones are missing from TCRdb's copy, which holds only in-frame ones; the method was immunoSEQ multiplex PCR. Clone size and the V and J calls come from that table; the DNA yielded D and trimming. This sample yields about 75,000 clones, of which more than 70% are seen a single time; roughly 19% belongs to the top ten. This CDR3 region has 16 residues. V lost 5 bases and J lost 5; bases outside the gene matches: 15. Germline V gene data show CDR1 as SGHRS and CDR2 as YFSETQ.

The specimen sequenced was peripheral blood. The J gene is TRBJ2-5, the V gene TRBV5-1, with 7 bases identical to TRBD1. The receptor was derived from a human donor in a cohort sampled during active COVID-19. CDR3 amino acids: CASRPSELGGGETQYF. CDR3 nucleotides: TGCGCCAGCAGACCCTCTGAACTAGGGGGCGGGGAGACCCAGTACTTC.